This T cell receptor (beta chain) was observed in a study of blood T cell repertoires in COVID-19 (TCRdb year 2020). Regarding the complete study: Collaborator samples came from the United States, Italy and Spain and covered acute and convalescent phases of COVID-19. The prospective study material was composed of cDNA or gDNA derived from T cells, B-cell-depleted T cells, or PBMCs. Subjects who had been exposed to COVID-19, were actively infected with it, or had recovered from it provided the deeply sampled blood TCRbeta repertoires that made up the dataset. The repertoires were released in a freely available public database intended as a resource for research on the immune response to SARS-CoV-2. The samples were drawn from the first 160 participants of the ongoing ImmuneRACE study and from roughly 1,300 subjects provided by 6 global collaborators. Sample metadata almost always included a de-identified subject ID, COVID-19 status, age in years and sex. Where available, HLA class I and class II types were taken from metadata supplied by the sample provider and were not determined by assay-based typing. Summary of the overall study and its limitations: The amount of clinical and demographic metadata varied by source and participant and was provided uncurated.

Each collaborating institution followed its own protocols to collect whole blood in K2EDTA tubes. For TCRbeta analysis, collaborator samples were shipped as frozen whole blood, as isolated PBMCs, or as DNA extracted from either sample type. CDR1 and CDR2, looked up from the germline V gene, are KGHSH and LQKENI. The CDR3 runs 15 amino acids, cysteine and phenylalanine included. CDR3 DNA is the only sequence kept; it has 45 bases, read in frame from the first base. TCRbeta CDR3 regions were amplified from genomic DNA using the immunoSEQ Assay, a bias-controlled multiplex PCR. Concerning the study's data processing: The number of nucleated cells in each sample was estimated from the amplification of reference gene primers within the assay. To quantify the absolute abundance of each unique TCRbeta CDR3 rearrangement, sequence reads were collapsed and filtered. For each sample, productive Simpson clonality was calculated by taking the square root of Simpson's diversity index across productive rearrangements. This immuneACCESS table, as held by TCRdb, lists in-frame sequences with V and J called but not all clones. Of the missing ones, under half trace to an unresolved V gene in checked studies; the others have no known cause. V and J calls and clone size are given by that table; D and trimming were obtained from the DNA. The sample yields 68,000 or so clones; about nine tenths were counted once. Jointly, the top ten make up less than 8% of the sample.

This clone is a singleton in its sample. Its antigen remains undetermined. Mismatch with germline at one junction end may stem from a read error. The source material was peripheral blood. Recombination joined TRBV18 with TRBJ1-1; 7 bases in the middle match TRBD1. This receptor was obtained from a man aged 45-65 years with active COVID-19. The CDR3 region: CASSAPRDRNTEAFF. The nucleotide sequence is given as TGTGCCAGCTCAGCACCCCGGGACAGGAACACTGAAGCTTTCTTT.